This T cell receptor (beta chain) is drawn from a study of T cells in women clearing cervical HPV infection. Trimming took 5 bases from V and 6 from J, leaving 16 bases between them. The CDR3 covers 15 residues. Germline CDR1 and CDR2: KGHSH and LQKENI. Study results and caveats: Effector/memory and HPV-specific T cells were not isolated, and association timing is unknown.

A remark on this clone: What it recognizes is unknown. The sequenced fragment ends 3 residues before the CDR3 boundary, so the rest is inferred from the germline J gene.

TCR beta CDR3 amplified by multiplex PCR from 950 to 1,500 ng genomic DNA. The protocol was immunoSEQ multiplex PCR, while the TCRdb copy is restricted to in-frame clones and leaves out a portion. The sample has more than 15,000 clones; the top ten hold approximately 14%. The chain is built from TRBV18 and TRBJ1-4; possible D gene TRBD1, 6 bases. This sequence was found in a woman aged 18 to 75 with a cervical HPV16 infection that either progressed to CIN3+ or cleared (not recorded which). Material: blood buffy coat. The sequenced CDR3 bases are TGTGCCAGCTCAACAAATACAGGGTACTATGAAAAA. Translating gives CASSTNTGYYEK. The entire CDR3 sequence reads CASSTNTGYYEKLFF.